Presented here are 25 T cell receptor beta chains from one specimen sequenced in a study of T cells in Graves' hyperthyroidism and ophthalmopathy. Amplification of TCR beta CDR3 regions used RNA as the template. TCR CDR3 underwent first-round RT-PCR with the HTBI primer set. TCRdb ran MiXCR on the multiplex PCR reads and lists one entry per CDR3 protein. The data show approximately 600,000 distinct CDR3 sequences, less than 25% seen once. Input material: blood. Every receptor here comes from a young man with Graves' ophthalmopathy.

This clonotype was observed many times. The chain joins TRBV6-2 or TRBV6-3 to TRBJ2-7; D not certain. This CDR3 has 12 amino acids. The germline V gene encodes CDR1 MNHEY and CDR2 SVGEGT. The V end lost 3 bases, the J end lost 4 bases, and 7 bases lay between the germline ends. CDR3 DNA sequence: TGTGCCAGCAGTTATGGGGTTTACGAGCAGTACTTC. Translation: CASSYGVYEQYF.

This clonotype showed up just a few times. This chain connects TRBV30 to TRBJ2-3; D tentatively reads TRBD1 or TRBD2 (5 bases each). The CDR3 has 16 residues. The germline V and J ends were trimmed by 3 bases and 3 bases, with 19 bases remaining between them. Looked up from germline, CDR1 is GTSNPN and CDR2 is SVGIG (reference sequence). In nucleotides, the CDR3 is TGTGCCTGGAGGGGAGAGGCGACAGCACTAACAGATACGCAGTATTTT. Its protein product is CAWRGEATALTDTQYF. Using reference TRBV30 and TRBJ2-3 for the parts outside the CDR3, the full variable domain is SQTIHQWPATLVQPVGSPLSLECTVEGTSNPNLYWYRQAAGRGLQLLFYSVGIGQISSEVPQNLSASRPQDRQFILSSKKLLLSDSGFYLCAWRGEATALTDTQYFGPGTRLTVL.

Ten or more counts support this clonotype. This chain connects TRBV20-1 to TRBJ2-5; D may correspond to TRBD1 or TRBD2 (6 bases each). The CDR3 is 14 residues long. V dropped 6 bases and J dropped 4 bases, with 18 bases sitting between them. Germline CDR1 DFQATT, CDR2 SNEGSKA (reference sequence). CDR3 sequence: CSARRSGARETQYF. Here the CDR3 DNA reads TGCAGTGCCCGCCGATCGGGGGCGCGAGAGACCCAGTACTTC.

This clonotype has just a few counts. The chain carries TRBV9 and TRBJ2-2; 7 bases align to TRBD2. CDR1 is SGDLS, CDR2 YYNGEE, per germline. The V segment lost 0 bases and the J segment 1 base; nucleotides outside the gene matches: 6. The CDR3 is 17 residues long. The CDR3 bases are TGTGCCAGCAGCGTAGCGCAGCGGGGTTTGAACACCGGGGAGCTGTTTTTT. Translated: CASSVAQRGLNTGELFF.

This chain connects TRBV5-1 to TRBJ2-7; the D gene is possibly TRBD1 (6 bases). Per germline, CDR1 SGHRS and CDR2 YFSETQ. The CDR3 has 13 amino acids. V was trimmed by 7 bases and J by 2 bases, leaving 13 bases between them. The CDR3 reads CASGRDKAYEQYF. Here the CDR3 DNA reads TGCGCCAGCGGCCGGGACAAAGCCTACGAGCAGTACTTC.

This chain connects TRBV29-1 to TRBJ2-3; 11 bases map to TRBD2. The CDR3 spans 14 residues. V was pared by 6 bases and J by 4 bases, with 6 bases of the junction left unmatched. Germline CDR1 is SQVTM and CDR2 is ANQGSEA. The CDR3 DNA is TGCAGCGTCCTGGTGGGACTAGCGGCAGATACGCAGTATTTT. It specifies CSVLVGLAADTQYF.

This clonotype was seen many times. The CDR3 is CASSSTGTMSSYEQYF. As DNA, the CDR3 is TGTGCCAGCAGCTCGACCGGGACTATGAGTTCATACGAGCAGTACTTC. The chain joins TRBV11-2 to TRBJ2-7, with 7 bases aligning to TRBD2. Germline V gene sequence: CDR1 SGHAT, CDR2 FQNNGV. This CDR3 is 16 amino acids long. The J segment lost 4 bases and the V segment lost 4 bases, leaving 13 bases of the junction unmatched.

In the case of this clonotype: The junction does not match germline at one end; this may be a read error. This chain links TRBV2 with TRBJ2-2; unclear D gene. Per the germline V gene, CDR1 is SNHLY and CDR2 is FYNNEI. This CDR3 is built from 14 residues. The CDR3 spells CASREEVGTGELFF. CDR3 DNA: TGTGCCAGCAGGGAAGAGGTCGGGACCGGGGAGCTGTTTTTT.

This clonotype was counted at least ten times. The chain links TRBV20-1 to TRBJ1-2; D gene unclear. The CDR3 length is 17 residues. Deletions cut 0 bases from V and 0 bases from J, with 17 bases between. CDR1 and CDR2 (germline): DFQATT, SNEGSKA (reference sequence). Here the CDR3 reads CSARDSRTLKANYGYTF. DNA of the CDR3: TGCAGTGCTAGAGATAGTAGGACCCTCAAAGCTAACTATGGCTACACCTTC.

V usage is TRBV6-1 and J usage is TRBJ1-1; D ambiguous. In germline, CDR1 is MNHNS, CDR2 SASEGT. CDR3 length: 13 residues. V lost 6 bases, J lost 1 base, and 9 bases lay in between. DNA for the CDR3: TGTGCCAGCAGGGGGTACGGGAACACTGAAGCTTTCTTT. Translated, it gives CASRGYGNTEAFF.

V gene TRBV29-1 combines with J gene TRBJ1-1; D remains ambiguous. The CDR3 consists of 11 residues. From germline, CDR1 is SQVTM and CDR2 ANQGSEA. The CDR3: CSWVGNTEAFF. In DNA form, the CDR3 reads TGCAGTTGGGTGGGGAACACTGAAGCTTTCTTT. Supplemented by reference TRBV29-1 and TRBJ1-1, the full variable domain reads SAVISQKPSRDICQRGTSLTIQCQVDSQVTMMFWYRQQPGQSLTLIATANQGSEATYESGFVIDKFPISRPNLTFSTLTVSNMSPEDSSIYLCSWVGNTEAFFGQGTRLTVV.

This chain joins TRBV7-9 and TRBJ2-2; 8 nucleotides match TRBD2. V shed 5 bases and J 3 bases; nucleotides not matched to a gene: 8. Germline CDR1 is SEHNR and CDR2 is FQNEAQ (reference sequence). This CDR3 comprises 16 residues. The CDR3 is CASSPRTSFDTGELFF. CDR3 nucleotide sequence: TGTGCCAGCAGCCCTCGGACTAGCTTCGACACCGGGGAGCTGTTTTTT.

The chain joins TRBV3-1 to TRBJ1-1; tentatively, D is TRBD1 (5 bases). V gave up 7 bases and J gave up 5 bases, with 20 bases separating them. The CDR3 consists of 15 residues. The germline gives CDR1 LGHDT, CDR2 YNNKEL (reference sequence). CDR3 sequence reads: CASNSNGASGTEAFF. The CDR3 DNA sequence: TGTGCCAGCAATTCAAACGGGGCCTCCGGGACTGAAGCTTTCTTT.

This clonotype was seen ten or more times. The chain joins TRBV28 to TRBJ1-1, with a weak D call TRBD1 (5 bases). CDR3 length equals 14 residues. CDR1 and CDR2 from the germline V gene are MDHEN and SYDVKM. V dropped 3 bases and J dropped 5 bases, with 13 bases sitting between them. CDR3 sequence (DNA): TGTGCCAGCAGTTTTCCCAACCGGGGGACTGAAGCTTTCTTT. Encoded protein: CASSFPNRGTEAFF. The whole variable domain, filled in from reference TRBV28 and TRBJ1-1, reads DVKVTQSSRYLVKRTGEKVFLECVQDMDHENMFWYRQDPGLGLRLIYFSYDVKMKEKGDIPEGYSVSREKKERFSLILESASTNQTSMYLCASSFPNRGTEAFFGQGTRLTVV.

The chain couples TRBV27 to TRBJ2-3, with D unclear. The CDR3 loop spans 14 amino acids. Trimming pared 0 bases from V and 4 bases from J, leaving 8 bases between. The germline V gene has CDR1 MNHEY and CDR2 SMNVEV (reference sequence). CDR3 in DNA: TGTGCCAGCAGTTTATCGGGCCTACCAGATACGCAGTATTTT. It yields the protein CASSLSGLPDTQYF.

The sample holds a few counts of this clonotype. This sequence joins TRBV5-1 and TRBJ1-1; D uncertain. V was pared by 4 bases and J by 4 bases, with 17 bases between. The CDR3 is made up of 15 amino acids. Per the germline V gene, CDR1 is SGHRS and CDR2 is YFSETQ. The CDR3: CASSPEPGKGTEAFF. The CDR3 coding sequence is TGCGCCAGCAGCCCAGAACCGGGTAAGGGCACTGAAGCTTTCTTT.

The CDR3: CASSLVSDRGSGELFF. The CDR3 bases are TGCGCCAGCAGCTTGGTTTCGGACAGGGGATCCGGGGAGCTGTTTTTT. The chain recombines TRBV5-1 with TRBJ2-2, with 9 positions matching TRBD1. Germline CDR1 is SGHRS and CDR2 is YFSETQ. CDR3 length: 16 residues. J was trimmed by 6 bases and V by 0 bases; bases with no gene match: 6. The full variable domain, rest sourced from reference TRBV5-1 and TRBJ2-2, is KAGVTQTPRYLIKTRGQQVTLSCSPISGHRSVSWYQQTPGQGLQFLFEYFSETQRNKGNFPGRFSGRQFSNSRSEMNVSTLELGDSALYLCASSLVSDRGSGELFFGEGSRLTVL.

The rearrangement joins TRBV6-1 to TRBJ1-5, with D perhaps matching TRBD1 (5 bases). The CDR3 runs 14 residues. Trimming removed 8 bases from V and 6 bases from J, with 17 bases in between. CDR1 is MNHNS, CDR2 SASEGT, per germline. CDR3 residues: CASALGGVSQPQHF. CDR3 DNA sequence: TGTGCCAGCGCCTTGGGGGGGGTTTCTCAGCCCCAGCATTTT.

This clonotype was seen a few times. The CDR3 DNA follows: TGTGCCAGCAGCGTAGCGGGGGACTCCTACAATGAGCAGTTCTTC. Translation gives CASSVAGDSYNEQFF. The chain links TRBV9 to TRBJ2-1; tentative D call: TRBD2 (6 bases). The CDR3 spans 15 residues. Germline-derived CDR1 and CDR2 are SGDLS and YYNGEE. Trimming removed 0 bases at V and 0 bases at J, with 7 bases between.

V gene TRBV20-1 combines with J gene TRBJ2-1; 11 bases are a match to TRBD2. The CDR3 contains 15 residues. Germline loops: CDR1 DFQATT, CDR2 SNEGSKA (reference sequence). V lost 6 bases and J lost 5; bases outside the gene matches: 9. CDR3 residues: CSAPVGTSGNNEQFF. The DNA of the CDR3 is TGCAGTGCCCCCGTGGGGACTAGCGGAAACAATGAGCAGTTCTTC.

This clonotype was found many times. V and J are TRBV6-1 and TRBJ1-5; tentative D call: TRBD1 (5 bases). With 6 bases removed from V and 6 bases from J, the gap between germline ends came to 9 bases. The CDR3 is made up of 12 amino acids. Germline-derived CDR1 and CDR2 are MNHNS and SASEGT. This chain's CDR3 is CASRGGGQPQHF. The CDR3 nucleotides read TGTGCCAGCAGGGGGGGAGGTCAGCCCCAGCATTTT.

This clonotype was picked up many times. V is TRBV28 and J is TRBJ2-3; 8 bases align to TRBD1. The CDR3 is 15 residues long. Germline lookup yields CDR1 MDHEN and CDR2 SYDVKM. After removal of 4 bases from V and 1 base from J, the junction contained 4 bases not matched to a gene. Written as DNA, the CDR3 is TGTGCCAGCAGTTCCAGGACAGGGCGCACAGATACGCAGTATTTT. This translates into CASSSRTGRTDTQYF.

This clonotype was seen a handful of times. The CDR3 DNA reads TGCGCCAGCAGCTTGTCGGGTAATCGTGAGCAGTTCTTC. Amino acids: CASSLSGNREQFF. V and J are TRBV5-1 and TRBJ2-1; D not certain. CDR3 size: 13 residues. Between the trimmed V and J ends, which lost 1 base and 9 bases, there was a span of 11 bases. Germline V gives CDR1 SGHRS, CDR2 YFSETQ.

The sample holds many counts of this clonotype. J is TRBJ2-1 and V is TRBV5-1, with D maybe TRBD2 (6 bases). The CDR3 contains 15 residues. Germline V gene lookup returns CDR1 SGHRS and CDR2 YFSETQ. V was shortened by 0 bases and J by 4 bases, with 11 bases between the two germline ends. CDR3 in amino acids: CASSLEAGRYNEQFF. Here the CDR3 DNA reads TGCGCCAGCAGCTTGGAGGCAGGGAGGTACAATGAGCAGTTCTTC.

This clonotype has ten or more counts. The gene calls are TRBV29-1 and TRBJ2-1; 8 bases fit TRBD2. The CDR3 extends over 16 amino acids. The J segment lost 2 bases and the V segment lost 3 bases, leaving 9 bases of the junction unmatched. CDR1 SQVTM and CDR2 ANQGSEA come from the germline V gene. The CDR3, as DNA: TGCAGCGTTGACTGGGGGGGGACTAGTGCCTACAATGAGCAGTTCTTC. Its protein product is CSVDWGGTSAYNEQFF.